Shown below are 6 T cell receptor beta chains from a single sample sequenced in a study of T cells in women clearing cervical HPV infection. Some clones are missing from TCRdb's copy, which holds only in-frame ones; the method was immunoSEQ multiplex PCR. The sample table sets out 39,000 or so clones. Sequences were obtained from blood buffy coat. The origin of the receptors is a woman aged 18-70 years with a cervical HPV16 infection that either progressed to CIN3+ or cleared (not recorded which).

The sequenced part of the CDR3 DNA is TGTGCCAGCAGCCTGAACTACCCCGGGACAGGATACACCGGGGAG. Its protein is CASSLNYPGTGYTGE. The full CDR3 protein reads CASSLNYPGTGYTGELFF. The chain uses TRBV2 and TRBJ2-2; 8 bases agree with TRBD1. The read comes to an end 3 residues before the CDR3 does, leaving the germline J gene to fill in the end. The CDR3 is 18 amino acids. The germline gives CDR1 SNHLY, CDR2 FYNNEI. V lost 6 bases and J lost 3; bases outside the gene matches: 15.

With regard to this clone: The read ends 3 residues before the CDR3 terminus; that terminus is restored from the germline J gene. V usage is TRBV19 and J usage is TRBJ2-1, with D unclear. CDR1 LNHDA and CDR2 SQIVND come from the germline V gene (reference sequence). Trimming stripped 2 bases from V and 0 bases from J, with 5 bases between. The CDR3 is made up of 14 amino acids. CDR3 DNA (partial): TGTGCCAGTAGTATAAGCTACTCCTACAATGAG. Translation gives CASSISYSYNE. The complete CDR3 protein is CASSISYSYNEQFF.

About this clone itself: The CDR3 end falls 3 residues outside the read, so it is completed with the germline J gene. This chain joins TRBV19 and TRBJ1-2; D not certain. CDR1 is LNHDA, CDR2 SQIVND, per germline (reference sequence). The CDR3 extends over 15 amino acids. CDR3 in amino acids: CASSFGLAGAYDYTF. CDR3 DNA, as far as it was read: TGTGCCAGTAGTTTTGGGCTAGCGGGAGCCTACGAC.

The CDR3 reads CASSRLAGGGNEQFF. Partial CDR3 DNA: TGTGCCAGCAGTAGACTAGCGGGGGGAGGCAATGAG. The chain carries TRBV12-3 or TRBV12-4 and TRBJ2-1; TRBD2 matches at 13 bases. The observed sequence ends 3 residues before the CDR3 terminus, with the missing tail filled in from the germline J gene. Unmatched junction bases numbered 4, after V lost 5 bases and J lost 6 bases. The CDR3 extends over 15 amino acids.

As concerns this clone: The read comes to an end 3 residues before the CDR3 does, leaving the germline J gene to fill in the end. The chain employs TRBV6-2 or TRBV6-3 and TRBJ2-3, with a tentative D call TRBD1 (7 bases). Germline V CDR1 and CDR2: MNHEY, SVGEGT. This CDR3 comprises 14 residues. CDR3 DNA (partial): TGTGCCAGCAGTTACTACAGGGGAGGAGAGACG. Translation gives CASSYYRGGET. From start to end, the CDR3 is CASSYYRGGETQYF.

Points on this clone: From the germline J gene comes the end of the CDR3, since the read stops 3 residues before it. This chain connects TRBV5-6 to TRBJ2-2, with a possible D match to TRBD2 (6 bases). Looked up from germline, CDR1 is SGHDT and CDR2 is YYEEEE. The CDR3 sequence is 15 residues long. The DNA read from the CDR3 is TGTGCCAGCAGCTTGTCGGGACTGGCTAATGAAAAG. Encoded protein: CASSLSGLANEK. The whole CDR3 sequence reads CASSLSGLANEKLFF. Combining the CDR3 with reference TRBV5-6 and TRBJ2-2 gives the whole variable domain DAGVTQSPTHLIKTRGQQVTLRCSPKSGHDTVSWYQQALGQGPQFIFQYYEEEERQRGNFPDRFSGHQFPNYSSELNVNALLLGDSALYLCASSLSGLANEKLFFGEGSRLTVL.